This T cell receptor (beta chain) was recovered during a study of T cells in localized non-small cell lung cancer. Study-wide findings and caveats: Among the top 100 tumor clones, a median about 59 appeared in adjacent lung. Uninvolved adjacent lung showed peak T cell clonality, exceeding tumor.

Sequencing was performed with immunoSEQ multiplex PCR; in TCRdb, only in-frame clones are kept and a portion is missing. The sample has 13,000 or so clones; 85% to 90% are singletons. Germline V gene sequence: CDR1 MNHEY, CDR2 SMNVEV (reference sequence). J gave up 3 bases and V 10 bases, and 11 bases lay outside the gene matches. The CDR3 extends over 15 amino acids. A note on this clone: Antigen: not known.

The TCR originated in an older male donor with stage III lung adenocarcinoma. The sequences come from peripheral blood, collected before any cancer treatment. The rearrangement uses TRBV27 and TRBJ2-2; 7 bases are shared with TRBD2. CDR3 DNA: TGTGCCACCCGTCTGGCGGGGGAATACACCGGGGAGCTGTTTTTT. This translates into CATRLAGEYTGELFF.